These 26 T cell receptor beta chains were sequenced from one sample in a study of OX40 agonist ivuxolimab in advanced cancers. TCRdb's copy holds only in-frame clones and misses some; the assay was immunoSEQ multiplex PCR. The sample contains 50,000 to 55,000 clones, around 91% of which appear only once. Source: CD4+ or CD8+ T cells sorted from blood, taken in a trial of the OX40 agonist ivuxolimab. These receptors were taken from an adult with an advanced solid tumor such as melanoma, head and neck, liver or kidney cancer.

The chain is built from TRBV5-8 and TRBJ2-5; D is undetermined. The germline V gene has CDR1 SGHTS and CDR2 YDEGEE. This CDR3 has 15 amino acids. V was trimmed by 5 bases and J by 4 bases, leaving 18 bases between them. CDR3 sequence reads: CASRFPGSHGETQYF. DNA of the CDR3: TGTGCCAGCAGGTTTCCGGGCTCCCACGGAGAGACCCAGTACTTC.

V gene TRBV7-9 combines with J gene TRBJ2-7, with D perhaps assigned TRBD1 or TRBD2 (5 bases each). CDR1 is SEHNR, CDR2 FQNEAQ, per germline (reference sequence). This CDR3 is 14 amino acids long. Trimming removed 5 bases from V and 3 bases from J, with 14 bases in between. CDR3 nucleotide sequence: TGTGCCAGCAGCACTGGGGACGGTCACTACGAGCAGTACTTC. Translating gives CASSTGDGHYEQYF.

The rearrangement links TRBV11-2 to TRBJ2-1; 9 bases match TRBD2. CDR1 and CDR2 (germline): SGHAT, FQNNGV. CDR3 size: 16 residues. Losses at the gene ends were 5 bases for V and 7 bases for J; bases not matched to a gene: 12. The CDR3 loop reads CASSPRTSELRNEQFF. Written as DNA, the CDR3 is TGTGCCAGCAGCCCCCGGACTAGCGAGCTAAGGAATGAGCAGTTCTTC.

V is TRBV29-1 and J is TRBJ1-2; D gene ambiguous. Germline V gene lookup returns CDR1 SQVTM and CDR2 ANQGSEA. The V end was cut by 4 bases, the J end by 2 bases, with 11 bases between. The CDR3 runs 13 residues. The CDR3 loop is CSVGHLLNYGYTF. CDR3 DNA sequence: TGCAGCGTTGGGCACCTATTGAACTATGGCTACACCTTC.

In DNA form, the CDR3 reads TGTGCCAGCCTCTCAGGGGGGCCCTCCGGGGAGCTGTTTTTT. Protein sequence: CASLSGGPSGELFF. The chain uses TRBV5-6 and TRBJ2-2; D might be TRBD1 (7 bases). Germline V lookup: CDR1 SGHDT, CDR2 YYEEEE. The CDR3 totals 14 residues. V was trimmed by 7 bases and J by 6 bases, leaving 16 bases between them.

V usage is TRBV28 and J usage is TRBJ2-3; TRBD1 matches at 9 bases. This CDR3 spans 18 amino acids. The germline V gene encodes CDR1 MDHEN and CDR2 SYDVKM. J gave up 4 bases and V 5 bases, and 16 bases lay outside the gene matches. The CDR3 is CASSPYAHGTGSADTQYF. The CDR3 DNA is TGTGCCAGCAGTCCCTATGCCCACGGGACAGGGAGTGCAGATACGCAGTATTTT.

This clone was picked up a small number of times. This rearrangement joins TRBV5-4 to TRBJ2-2, with 9 nucleotides matching TRBD1. This CDR3 is 14 amino acids long. Germline lookup yields CDR1 SGHNT and CDR2 YYREEE (reference sequence). Trimming cost V 4 bases and J 3 bases; bases outside gene matches: 1. CDR3 bases: TGTGCCAGCAGCACAGGGGGCCACACCGGGGAGCTGTTTTTT. Its translation is CASSTGGHTGELFF.

The rearrangement uses TRBV19 and TRBJ2-1; 8 bases are a match to TRBD2. The V and J ends lost 4 bases and 4 bases, in that order; junction bases with no gene match: 12. In germline, CDR1 is LNHDA, CDR2 SQIVND (reference sequence). The CDR3 spans 17 residues. The CDR3 sequence: CASSKVGGGTNYNEQFF. Written as DNA, the CDR3 is TGTGCCAGTAGTAAAGTCGGCGGGGGGACTAATTACAATGAGCAGTTCTTC.

Of note for this clone: At one of its ends the junction is not consistent with the germline gene, which may arise from a read error. The chain joins TRBV5-1 to TRBJ1-2; possible D gene TRBD1, 6 bases. The V gene's germline CDR1 is SGHRS and CDR2 YFSETQ. This CDR3 contains 12 residues. In DNA, the CDR3 is TGCGCCAGCAGCTTGAATGGACAGAACAGGGTGTTC. Translated: CASSLNGQNRVF.

The chain has TRBV6-6 and TRBJ1-2, with D unclear. The CDR3 is made up of 12 amino acids. Germline lookup yields CDR1 MNHNY and CDR2 SVGAGI (reference sequence). Trimming left V 5 bases short and J 4 bases short, with 8 bases between. CDR3: CASSGEIYGYTF. The CDR3 DNA follows: TGTGCCAGCAGTGGGGAGATCTATGGCTACACCTTC.

The chain couples TRBV28 to TRBJ2-7, with D unresolved. CDR1 and CDR2 (germline): MDHEN, SYDVKM. With 3 bases removed from V and 1 base from J, the gap between germline ends came to 4 bases. The CDR3 runs to 12 residues. The CDR3 bases are TGTGCCAGCAGTTTGCCATCCTACGAGCAGTACTTC. It encodes CASSLPSYEQYF.

J is TRBJ2-7 and V is TRBV27; D is possibly TRBD2 (7 bases). Per germline, CDR1 MNHEY and CDR2 SMNVEV (reference sequence). Trimming took 5 bases from V and 0 from J, leaving 14 bases between them. This CDR3 is 15 amino acids long. CDR3 region: CASSPREDSSYEQYF. In DNA form, the CDR3 reads TGTGCCAGCAGTCCACGGGAGGACAGCTCCTACGAGCAGTACTTC.

This chain uses TRBV27 with TRBJ2-7, with 10 bases aligning to TRBD1. The CDR3 is 18 residues long. Germline values: CDR1 MNHEY, CDR2 SMNVEV (reference sequence). Trimming at V came to 5 bases and at J to 1 base, leaving 14 bases not matched to a gene. This chain's CDR3 is CASSQIRTPGQGSYEQYF. In nucleotides, the CDR3 is TGTGCCAGCAGTCAAATACGCACACCGGGACAGGGGTCCTACGAGCAGTACTTC.

The V and J genes are TRBV6-6 and TRBJ1-5, with 9 bases lining up with TRBD1. This CDR3 has 16 amino acids. V lost 0 bases to trimming and J lost 2 bases; unmatched junction nucleotides: 2. CDR1 is MNHNY, CDR2 SVGAGI, per germline (reference sequence). CDR3 loop: CASSYSGQGGNQPQHF. The CDR3 DNA follows: TGTGCCAGCAGTTACTCGGGACAGGGTGGCAATCAGCCCCAGCATTTT.

The chain links TRBV7-9 to TRBJ2-3; TRBD2 is a possible D gene (5 bases). The CDR3 loop spans 12 amino acids. Germline assignment: CDR1 SEHNR and CDR2 FQNEAQ (reference sequence). V was cut by 7 bases and J by 2 bases, with 7 bases left in between. CDR3 nucleotides: TGTGCCAGCACTGACTACACAGATACGCAGTATTTT. It codes for CASTDYTDTQYF.

The J gene is TRBJ2-3, the V gene TRBV4-2; 12 bases are a match to TRBD2. The CDR3 contains 15 residues. Germline V gene data show CDR1 as LGHNA and CDR2 as YNFKEQ. The V and J ends lost 6 bases and 2 bases, in that order; junction bases with no gene match: 3. DNA for the CDR3: TGTGCCAGCAGTAGGACTAGCGGGGACACAGATACGCAGTATTTT. Protein product: CASSRTSGDTDTQYF.

V and J are TRBV5-4 and TRBJ2-2; D unclear. The CDR3 is 15 amino acids. V was pared by 2 bases and J by 7 bases, with 15 bases between. The germline V gene has CDR1 SGHNT and CDR2 YYREEE (reference sequence). CDR3: CASSFYTPMNGELFF. The CDR3, as DNA: TGTGCCAGCAGCTTTTACACCCCTATGAACGGGGAGCTGTTTTTT.

The V and J genes are TRBV29-1 and TRBJ1-2, with D unresolved. Germline V gene lookup returns CDR1 SQVTM and CDR2 ANQGSEA. V gave up 6 bases and J gave up 8 bases, with 13 bases separating them. The CDR3 is 11 residues long. CDR3 sequence reads: CSVGSSGGYTF. CDR3 DNA sequence: TGCAGCGTCGGATCTTCGGGCGGCTACACCTTC.

The chain links TRBV4-3 to TRBJ2-2; tentative D call: TRBD1 (5 bases). The CDR3 consists of 16 residues. Trimming took 1 base from V and 0 from J, leaving 9 bases between them. Germline V gene sequence: CDR1 LGHNA, CDR2 YSLEER. The CDR3 nucleotides read TGCGCCAGCAGCCAAGGATCAGGGCCGAACACCGGGGAGCTGTTTTTT. Protein: CASSQGSGPNTGELFF.

There are a few counts of this clone. The rearrangement uses TRBV28 and TRBJ2-7; D unresolved. The germline gives CDR1 MDHEN, CDR2 SYDVKM. With 5 bases removed from V and 2 bases from J, the gap between germline ends came to 13 bases. This CDR3 contains 14 residues. CDR3 in amino acids: CASSDPTLTYEQYF. The CDR3 DNA reads as TGTGCCAGCAGTGACCCAACCCTGACCTACGAGCAGTACTTC.

This clone was detected only a few times. CDR3 nucleotides: TGTGCCAGCAGCACCCAAGCGGGACGGACAGATACGCAGTATTTT. As protein: CASSTQAGRTDTQYF. The chain carries TRBV7-3 and TRBJ2-3, with 7 bases that match TRBD2. This CDR3 has 15 amino acids. The J segment lost 3 bases and the V segment lost 5 bases, leaving 8 bases of the junction unmatched. From germline, CDR1 is SGHTA and CDR2 FQGTGA.

V is TRBV27 and J is TRBJ2-5; D gene uncertain. Germline CDR1 reads MNHEY; CDR2 reads SMNVEV (reference sequence). Trimming removed 6 bases at V and 4 bases at J, with 15 bases between. This CDR3 region has 14 residues. The CDR3 nucleotides are TGTGCCAGCAGGCCGAGATACGAAGGAGAGACCCAGTACTTC. It codes for CASRPRYEGETQYF.

This chain links TRBV28 with TRBJ1-2; D unclear. This CDR3 spans 12 amino acids. Per germline, CDR1 MDHEN and CDR2 SYDVKM. The V and J ends lost 7 bases and 0 bases respectively, with 6 bases between them. This CDR3 reads CASTRTNYGYTF. DNA of the CDR3: TGTGCCAGCACCCGTACTAACTATGGCTACACCTTC.

The rearrangement links TRBV5-1 to TRBJ2-5; weak D call: TRBD1 (8 bases). Trimming shortened V by 3 bases and J by 3 bases, and 15 bases separated the two germline ends. CDR1 SGHRS and CDR2 YFSETQ come from the germline V gene. The CDR3 is 15 residues long. The CDR3 loop is CASSSLTGGEETQYF. The DNA for the CDR3 is TGCGCCAGCAGCTCACTAACAGGGGGGGAAGAGACCCAGTACTTC. Looking up the rest from reference TRBV5-1 and TRBJ2-5 gives the full variable domain: KAGVTQTPRYLIKTRGQQVTLSCSPISGHRSVSWYQQTPGQGLQFLFEYFSETQRNKGNFPGRFSGRQFSNSRSEMNVSTLELGDSALYLCASSSLTGGEETQYFGPGTRLLVL.

The chain couples TRBV5-6 to TRBJ2-2; D gene ambiguous. This CDR3 is 14 amino acids long. V lost 4 bases and J 1 base, leaving 8 bases between the germline ends. Per the germline V gene, CDR1 is SGHDT and CDR2 is YYEEEE. For the CDR3, the DNA is TGTGCCAGCAGCCCAATTCAGAACACCGGGGAGCTGTTTTTT. Translating it yields CASSPIQNTGELFF. Using reference TRBV5-6 and TRBJ2-2 for the parts outside the CDR3, the full variable domain is DAGVTQSPTHLIKTRGQQVTLRCSPKSGHDTVSWYQQALGQGPQFIFQYYEEEERQRGNFPDRFSGHQFPNYSSELNVNALLLGDSALYLCASSPIQNTGELFFGEGSRLTVL.

The rearrangement links TRBV14 to TRBJ1-6; D is uncertain. CDR3 length: 13 residues. Germline CDR1 SGHDN, CDR2 FVKESK. V was shortened by 4 bases and J by 8 bases, with 9 bases between the two germline ends. The CDR3 protein is CASSLSRDSPLHF. CDR3 DNA sequence: TGTGCCAGCAGCCTAAGCCGGGATTCACCCCTCCACTTT.